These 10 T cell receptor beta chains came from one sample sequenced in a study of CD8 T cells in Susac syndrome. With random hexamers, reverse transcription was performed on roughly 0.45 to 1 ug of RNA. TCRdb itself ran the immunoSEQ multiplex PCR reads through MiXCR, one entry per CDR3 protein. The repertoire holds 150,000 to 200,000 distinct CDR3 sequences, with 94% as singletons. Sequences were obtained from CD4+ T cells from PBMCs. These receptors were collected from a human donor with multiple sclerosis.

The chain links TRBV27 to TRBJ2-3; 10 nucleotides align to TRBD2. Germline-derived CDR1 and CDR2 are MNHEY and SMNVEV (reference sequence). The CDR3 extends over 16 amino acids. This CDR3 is CVSRGLAVLSTDTQYF. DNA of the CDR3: TGTGTCTCCCGAGGACTAGCGGTTCTGAGCACAGATACGCAGTATTTT.

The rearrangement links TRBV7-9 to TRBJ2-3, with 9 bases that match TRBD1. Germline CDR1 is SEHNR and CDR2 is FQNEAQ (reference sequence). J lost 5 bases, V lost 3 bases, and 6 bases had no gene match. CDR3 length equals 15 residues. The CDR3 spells CASSLGQGGRDTQYF. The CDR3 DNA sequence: TGTGCCAGCAGCTTGGGACAGGGCGGGAGAGATACGCAGTATTTT.

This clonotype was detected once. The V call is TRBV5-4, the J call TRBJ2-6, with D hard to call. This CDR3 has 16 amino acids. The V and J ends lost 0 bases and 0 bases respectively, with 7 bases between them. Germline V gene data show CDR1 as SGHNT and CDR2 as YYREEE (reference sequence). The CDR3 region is CASSLGQSSGANVLTF. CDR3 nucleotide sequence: TGTGCCAGCAGCTTGGGGCAGAGCTCTGGGGCCAACGTCCTGACTTTC.

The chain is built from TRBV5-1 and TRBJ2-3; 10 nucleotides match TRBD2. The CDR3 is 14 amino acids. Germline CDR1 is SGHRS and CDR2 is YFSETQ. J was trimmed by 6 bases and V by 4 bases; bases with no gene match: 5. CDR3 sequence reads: CASSPTGLADTQYF. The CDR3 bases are TGCGCCAGCAGCCCGACGGGACTAGCGGATACGCAGTATTTT.

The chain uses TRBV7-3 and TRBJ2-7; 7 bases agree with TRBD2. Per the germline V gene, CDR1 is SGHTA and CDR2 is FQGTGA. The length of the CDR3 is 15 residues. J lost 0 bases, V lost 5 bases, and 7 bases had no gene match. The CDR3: CASSLSGASSYEQYF. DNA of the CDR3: TGTGCCAGCAGCCTCAGCGGGGCTAGCTCCTACGAGCAGTACTTC. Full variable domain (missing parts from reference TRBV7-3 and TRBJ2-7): GAGVSQTPSNKVTEKGKYVELRCDPISGHTALYWYRQSLGQGPEFLIYFQGTGAADDSGLPNDRFFAVRPEGSVSTLKIQRTERGDSAVYLCASSLSGASSYEQYFGPGTRLTVT.

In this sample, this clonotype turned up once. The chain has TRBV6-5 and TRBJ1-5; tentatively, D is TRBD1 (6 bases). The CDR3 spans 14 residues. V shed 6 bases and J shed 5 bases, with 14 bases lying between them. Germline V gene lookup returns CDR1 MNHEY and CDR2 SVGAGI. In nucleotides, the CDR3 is TGTGCCAGCAGACCGACAGGTTTTGATCAGCCCCAGCATTTT. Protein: CASRPTGFDQPQHF.

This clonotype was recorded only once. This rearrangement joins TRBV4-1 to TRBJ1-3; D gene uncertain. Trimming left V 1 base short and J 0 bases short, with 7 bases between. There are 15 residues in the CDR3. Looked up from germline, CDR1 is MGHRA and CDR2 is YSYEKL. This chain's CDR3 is CASSQAHYSGNTIYF. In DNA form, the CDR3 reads TGCGCCAGCAGCCAAGCACACTACTCTGGAAACACCATATATTTT.

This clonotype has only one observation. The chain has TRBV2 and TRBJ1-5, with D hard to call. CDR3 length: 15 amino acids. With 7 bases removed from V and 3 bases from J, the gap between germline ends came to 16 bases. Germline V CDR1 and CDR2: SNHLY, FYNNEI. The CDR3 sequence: CASNLRETLNQPQHF. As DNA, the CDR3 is TGTGCCAGCAATCTCCGGGAAACCCTCAATCAGCCCCAGCATTTT.

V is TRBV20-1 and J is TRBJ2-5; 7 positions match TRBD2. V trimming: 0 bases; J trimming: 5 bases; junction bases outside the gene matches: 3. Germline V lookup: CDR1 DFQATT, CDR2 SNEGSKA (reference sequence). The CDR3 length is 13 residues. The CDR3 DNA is TGCAGTGCTAGAGAAAGCGGGGTGGAGACCCAGTACTTC. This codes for CSARESGVETQYF.

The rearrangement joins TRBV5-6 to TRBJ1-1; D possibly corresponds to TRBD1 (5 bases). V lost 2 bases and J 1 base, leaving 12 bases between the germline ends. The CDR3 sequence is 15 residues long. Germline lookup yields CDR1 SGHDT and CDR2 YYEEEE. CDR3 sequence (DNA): TGTGCCAGCAGCTTCTTGTCGGGGGAGAACACTGAAGCTTTCTTT. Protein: CASSFLSGENTEAFF.